This TCR beta chain was sequenced in a study of OX40 agonist ivuxolimab in advanced cancers. Study-level background: Dose-escalation patients suffered from hepatocellular carcinoma, melanoma, renal cell or head and neck cancer.

V dropped 1 base and J dropped 9 bases, with 28 bases sitting between them. CDR3 length: 19 amino acids. Germline V gene sequence: CDR1 LGHNT, CDR2 FRNRAP. Assay: immunoSEQ multiplex PCR; the TCRdb copy retains only in-frame clones and omits some. The sample shows about 48,000 clones, 75% to 90% of them seen only once. Sequencing used CD4+ or CD8+ T cells sorted from blood, obtained in a trial of the OX40 agonist ivuxolimab. The chain joins TRBV12-5 to TRBJ2-1; D might be TRBD2 (6 bases). The TCR originated in an adult with an advanced solid tumor such as melanoma, head and neck, liver or kidney cancer. The CDR3 loop is CASGLALRSVGGEDGEQFF. The DNA of the CDR3 is TGTGCTAGTGGTTTGGCTCTTCGGTCCGTGGGCGGGGAGGACGGTGAGCAGTTCTTC.